These 21 T cell receptor beta chains share one sample of origin, sequenced in a study of blood T cell repertoires in COVID-19. Libraries were prepared by immunoSEQ multiplex PCR; TCRdb keeps only in-frame clonotypes and omits some of them. The table has about 260,000 clones, over 70% seen once. Specimen: peripheral blood. These receptors came from a woman aged 40 to 50 who had recovered from COVID-19.

The V and J genes are TRBV7-2 and TRBJ1-4, with D maybe TRBD1 (6 bases). CDR1 and CDR2 from the germline V gene are SGHTA and FQGNSA. V was cut by 5 bases and J by 0 bases, with 10 bases left in between. The CDR3 is made up of 15 amino acids. Written as DNA, the CDR3 is TGTGCCAGCAGCGTCACAGGGACAACTAATGAAAAACTGTTTTTT. Translated, it gives CASSVTGTTNEKLFF.

V gene TRBV30 combines with J gene TRBJ2-7; TRBD1 agrees at 7 bases. The CDR3 extends over 16 amino acids. V trimming: 3 bases; J trimming: 6 bases; junction bases outside the gene matches: 17. Germline CDR1 and CDR2: GTSNPN and SVGIG (reference sequence). The CDR3 coding sequence is TGTGCCTGGAGCCCCCTGACAGGGAACTACGAGGGCGAGCAGTACTTC. It specifies CAWSPLTGNYEGEQYF. Filled out from reference TRBV30 and TRBJ2-7, the complete variable domain reads SQTIHQWPATLVQPVGSPLSLECTVEGTSNPNLYWYRQAAGRGLQLLFYSVGIGQISSEVPQNLSASRPQDRQFILSSKKLLLSDSGFYLCAWSPLTGNYEGEQYFGPGTRLTVT.

The gene calls are TRBV5-1 and TRBJ1-2; TRBD1 matches 11 bases. V was clipped by 4 bases and J by 5 bases; unmatched bases: 13. CDR1 SGHRS and CDR2 YFSETQ come from the germline V gene. The CDR3 totals 17 residues. For the CDR3, the DNA is TGCGCCAGCAGCATACTGACCCCTGGACAGGGGGCGTATGGCTACACCTTC. It specifies CASSILTPGQGAYGYTF.

This rearrangement joins TRBV11-2 to TRBJ1-5; 9 bases map to TRBD1. The CDR3 length is 19 residues. The germline gives CDR1 SGHAT, CDR2 FQNNGV. The trim removed 0 bases at V and 0 bases at J, leaving 9 bases unmatched. The CDR3 region is CASSLDSGTGFYSNQPQHF. CDR3 nucleotides: TGTGCCAGCAGCTTAGATTCCGGGACAGGGTTTTATAGCAATCAGCCCCAGCATTTT.

The genes are TRBV30 and TRBJ1-1; no definite D call. The CDR3 sequence is 12 residues long. V shed 3 bases and J shed 5 bases, with 10 bases lying between them. CDR1 and CDR2 (germline): GTSNPN, SVGIG (reference sequence). As DNA, the CDR3 is TGTGCCTGGAGGCCGGTTGAGACTGAAGCTTTCTTT. Protein sequence: CAWRPVETEAFF.

This chain joins TRBV15 and TRBJ1-2; 9 bases map to TRBD1. CDR1 LNHNV and CDR2 YYDKDF come from the germline V gene (reference sequence). V dropped 2 bases and J dropped 5; count of bases not matched to a gene: 6. The CDR3 is 15 residues long. The CDR3 DNA reads TGTGCCACCAGCAGACAGTGGGGGACAGGGTATGGCTACACCTTC. It yields the protein CATSRQWGTGYGYTF.

The chain employs TRBV10-2 and TRBJ2-2, with D perhaps matching TRBD1 (6 bases). This CDR3 is 13 amino acids long. CDR1 and CDR2 from the germline V gene are WSHSY and SAAADI. Trimming cost V 8 bases and J 6 bases, with 13 bases left between them. The CDR3 sequence: CASHVRGPGELFF. The CDR3 coding sequence is TGCGCCAGCCACGTCAGGGGTCCCGGGGAGCTGTTTTTT.

This chain uses TRBV11-3 with TRBJ2-6, with D possibly TRBD2 on 7 matching bases. In germline, CDR1 is SGHNT, CDR2 YENEEA. There are 18 residues in the CDR3. Between the trimmed V and J ends, which lost 1 base and 0 bases, there was a span of 13 bases. The chain's CDR3 is CASSLGGGSNSGANVLTF. In nucleotides, the CDR3 is TGTGCCAGCAGCTTAGGGGGGGGCTCCAACTCTGGGGCCAACGTCCTGACTTTC.

The V gene is TRBV9, the J gene TRBJ1-1; D perhaps matches TRBD1 (6 bases). The germline V gene encodes CDR1 SGDLS and CDR2 YYNGEE. Trimming stripped 0 bases from V and 4 bases from J, with 13 bases between. The CDR3 has 15 amino acids. CDR3 nucleotides: TGTGCCAGCAGCGTAGTGGGTCAGGGGAGCACTGAAGCTTTCTTT. Residues: CASSVVGQGSTEAFF.

The chain is built from TRBV27 and TRBJ2-5; D is unresolved. Germline V gene lookup returns CDR1 MNHEY and CDR2 SMNVEV (reference sequence). V was shortened by 5 bases and J by 4 bases, with 11 bases between the two germline ends. The CDR3 sequence is 13 residues long. In DNA form, the CDR3 reads TGTGCCAGCAGTCCCCCCCCAGGAGAGACCCAGTACTTC. Amino acids: CASSPPPGETQYF.

The chain uses TRBV19 and TRBJ2-1; D might be TRBD2 (6 bases). The V gene lost 0 bases and the J gene lost 3 bases, with 12 bases spanning the gap. The V gene's germline CDR1 is LNHDA and CDR2 SQIVND (reference sequence). The CDR3 is made up of 16 amino acids. CDR3 region: CASSIDGGVLYNEQFF. Written as DNA, the CDR3 is TGTGCCAGTAGTATAGACGGGGGAGTACTCTACAATGAGCAGTTCTTC. Full variable domain (rest looked up from reference TRBV19 and TRBJ2-1): DGGITQSPKYLFRKEGQNVTLSCEQNLNHDAMYWYRQDPGQGLRLIYYSQIVNDFQKGDIAEGYSVSREKKESFPLTVTSAQKNPTAFYLCASSIDGGVLYNEQFFGPGTRLTVL.

The genes are TRBV4-1 and TRBJ2-7, with TRBD1 identical over 7 bases. The J segment lost 4 bases and the V segment lost 3 bases, leaving 12 bases of the junction unmatched. Germline V gives CDR1 MGHRA, CDR2 YSYEKL. This CDR3 has 16 residues. The CDR3: CASSQNPSGQQYEQYF. The CDR3 nucleotides read TGCGCCAGCAGCCAGAACCCGTCGGGACAGCAATACGAGCAGTACTTC.

This clone appeared once. The chain employs TRBV5-1 and TRBJ2-2; D perhaps matches TRBD2 (5 bases). Germline assignment: CDR1 SGHRS and CDR2 YFSETQ. V was trimmed by 4 bases and J by 0 bases, leaving 16 bases between them. The CDR3 length is 17 residues. In DNA form, the CDR3 reads TGCGCCAGCAGCCTAGCCCCTGGGGTTTCGAACACCGGGGAGCTGTTTTTT. Residues: CASSLAPGVSNTGELFF. The entire variable domain, with the rest obtained from reference TRBV5-1 and TRBJ2-2, is as follows: KAGVTQTPRYLIKTRGQQVTLSCSPISGHRSVSWYQQTPGQGLQFLFEYFSETQRNKGNFPGRFSGRQFSNSRSEMNVSTLELGDSALYLCASSLAPGVSNTGELFFGEGSRLTVL.

This rearrangement joins TRBV12-5 to TRBJ1-1, with 8 bases lining up with TRBD1. V dropped 7 bases and J dropped 3; count of bases not matched to a gene: 7. The CDR3 covers 14 residues. The V gene's germline CDR1 is LGHNT and CDR2 FRNRAP. The CDR3 sequence is CASASQGADTEAFF. CDR3 bases: TGTGCTAGTGCTAGCCAGGGGGCTGACACTGAAGCTTTCTTT.

This chain links TRBV5-1 with TRBJ2-5; 11 nucleotides agree with TRBD2. The CDR3 is 16 residues long. Germline-derived CDR1 and CDR2 are SGHRS and YFSETQ. Trimming removed 1 base from V and 2 bases from J; junction bases left unmatched: 4. CDR3 region: CASSLFPSGGQETQYF. DNA for the CDR3: TGCGCCAGCAGCTTGTTTCCTAGCGGGGGGCAAGAGACCCAGTACTTC. Full variable domain (remainder filled in from reference TRBV5-1 and TRBJ2-5): KAGVTQTPRYLIKTRGQQVTLSCSPISGHRSVSWYQQTPGQGLQFLFEYFSETQRNKGNFPGRFSGRQFSNSRSEMNVSTLELGDSALYLCASSLFPSGGQETQYFGPGTRLLVL.

The genes are TRBV9 and TRBJ1-4; perhaps TRBD1 as D (5 bases). This CDR3 comprises 14 residues. Germline V lookup: CDR1 SGDLS, CDR2 YYNGEE. V gave up 4 bases and J gave up 8 bases, with 15 bases separating them. The CDR3 DNA sequence: TGTGCCAGCAGCCCCGGGGGTGGAAGCGAAAAACTGTTTTTT. Its protein product is CASSPGGGSEKLFF.

This sequence joins TRBV2 and TRBJ1-6, with D possibly TRBD1 on 6 matching bases. The germline V gene encodes CDR1 SNHLY and CDR2 FYNNEI. V was cut by 9 bases and J by 1 base, with 10 bases left in between. The CDR3 has 14 amino acids. CDR3: CARRQASYNSPLHF. The CDR3 DNA is TGTGCCAGGAGACAGGCGTCCTATAATTCACCCCTCCACTTT.

This clone has just a few counts. The chain joins TRBV6-5 to TRBJ1-1; TRBD1 matches at 9 bases. The germline V gene encodes CDR1 MNHEY and CDR2 SVGAGI. Trimming at V came to 2 bases and at J to 6 bases, leaving 7 bases not matched to a gene. CDR3 length: 15 amino acids. CDR3 nucleotides: TGTGCCAGCAGTTACCGGAGACAGGGGGGGGCTGAAGCTTTCTTT. This encodes CASSYRRQGGAEAFF.

As DNA, the CDR3 is TGTGCCAGCAGCCCCCGGGAAGCGGGAGAGCAGTACTTC. Protein sequence: CASSPREAGEQYF. The chain recombines TRBV7-9 with TRBJ2-7; TRBD2 matches 7 bases. Trimming took 5 bases from V and 7 from J; bases not matched to a gene: 8. This CDR3 is 13 amino acids long. Germline CDR1 reads SEHNR; CDR2 reads FQNEAQ (reference sequence).

This clone has just a few counts. The CDR3 bases are TGTGCCAGCAGTCTTTTCCTTTCTGGGGCCAACGTCCTGACTTTC. Its translation is CASSLFLSGANVLTF. The chain is built from TRBV2 and TRBJ2-6; D remains unclear. CDR3 length: 15 residues. Germline assignment: CDR1 SNHLY and CDR2 FYNNEI. Trimming removed 5 bases from V and 1 base from J, with 9 bases in between.

As concerns this clone: The germline gene is not matched at one end of the junction; a read error may be the cause. This chain uses TRBV7-7 with TRBJ2-1; 10 nucleotides line up with TRBD1. This CDR3 comprises 18 residues. The germline V gene has CDR1 SSHAT and CDR2 FNYEAQ (reference sequence). CDR3 DNA sequence: TGTGCTAGCAGCCCTCTCCATGGACAGGGGGTGTACTACAATGAGCAGTTCTTC. Its translation: CASSPLHGQGVYYNEQFF.